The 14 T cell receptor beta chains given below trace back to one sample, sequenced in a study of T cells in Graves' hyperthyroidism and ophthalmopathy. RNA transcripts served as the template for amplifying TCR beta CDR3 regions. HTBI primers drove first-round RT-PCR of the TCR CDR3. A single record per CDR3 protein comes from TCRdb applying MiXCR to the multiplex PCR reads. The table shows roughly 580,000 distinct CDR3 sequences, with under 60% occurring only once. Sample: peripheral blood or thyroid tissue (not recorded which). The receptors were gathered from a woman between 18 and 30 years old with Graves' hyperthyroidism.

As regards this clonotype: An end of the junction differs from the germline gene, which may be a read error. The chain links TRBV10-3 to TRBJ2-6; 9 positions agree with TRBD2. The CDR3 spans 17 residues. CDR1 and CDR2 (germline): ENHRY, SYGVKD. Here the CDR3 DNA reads TGTGCCAGCAGTCCGACTAGCGGAAGACCTGGGGCCAACGTCCTGACTTTC. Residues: CASSPTSGRPGANVLTF.

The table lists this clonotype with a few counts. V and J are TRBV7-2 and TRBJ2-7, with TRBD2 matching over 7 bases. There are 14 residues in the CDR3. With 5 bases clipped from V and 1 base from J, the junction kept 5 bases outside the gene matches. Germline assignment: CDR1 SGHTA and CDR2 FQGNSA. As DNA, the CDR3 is TGTGCCAGCAGCAAGGGAGGGACTTCCTACGAGCAGTACTTC. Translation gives CASSKGGTSYEQYF. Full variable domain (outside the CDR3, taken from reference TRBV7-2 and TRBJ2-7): GAGVSQSPSNKVTEKGKDVELRCDPISGHTALYWYRQSLGQGLEFLIYFQGNSAPDKSGLPSDRFSAERTGGSVSTLTIQRTQQEDSAVYLCASSKGGTSYEQYFGPGTRLTVT.

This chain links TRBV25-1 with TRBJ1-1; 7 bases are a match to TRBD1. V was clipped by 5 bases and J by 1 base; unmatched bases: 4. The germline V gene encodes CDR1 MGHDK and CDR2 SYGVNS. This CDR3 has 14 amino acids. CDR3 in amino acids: CASSTWTGNTEAFF. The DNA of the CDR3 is TGTGCCAGCAGTACATGGACAGGGAACACTGAAGCTTTCTTT.

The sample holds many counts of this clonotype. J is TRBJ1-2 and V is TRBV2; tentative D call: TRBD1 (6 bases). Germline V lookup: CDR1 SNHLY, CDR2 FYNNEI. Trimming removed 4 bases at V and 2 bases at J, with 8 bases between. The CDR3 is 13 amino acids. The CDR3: CASSGQDNYGYTF. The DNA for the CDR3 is TGTGCCAGCAGTGGACAGGACAACTATGGCTACACCTTC.

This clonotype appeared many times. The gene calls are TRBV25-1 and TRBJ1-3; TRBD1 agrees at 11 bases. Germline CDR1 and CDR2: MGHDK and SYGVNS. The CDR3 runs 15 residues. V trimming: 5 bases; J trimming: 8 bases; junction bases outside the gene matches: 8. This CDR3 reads CASSRTGTGGDTIYF. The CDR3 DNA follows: TGTGCCAGCAGTCGAACCGGGACAGGGGGAGACACCATATATTTT.

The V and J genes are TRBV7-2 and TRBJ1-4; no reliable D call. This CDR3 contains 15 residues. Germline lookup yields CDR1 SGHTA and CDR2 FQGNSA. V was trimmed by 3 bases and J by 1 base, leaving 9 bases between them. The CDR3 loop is CASSLAGLTNEKLFF. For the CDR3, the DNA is TGTGCCAGCAGCTTGGCGGGTTTAACTAATGAAAAACTGTTTTTT.

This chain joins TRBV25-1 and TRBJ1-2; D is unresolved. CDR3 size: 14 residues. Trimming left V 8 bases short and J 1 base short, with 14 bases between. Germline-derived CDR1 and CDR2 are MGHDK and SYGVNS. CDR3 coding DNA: TGTGCCAGCTCACCTGGTCCGGATAACTATGGCTACACCTTC. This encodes CASSPGPDNYGYTF.

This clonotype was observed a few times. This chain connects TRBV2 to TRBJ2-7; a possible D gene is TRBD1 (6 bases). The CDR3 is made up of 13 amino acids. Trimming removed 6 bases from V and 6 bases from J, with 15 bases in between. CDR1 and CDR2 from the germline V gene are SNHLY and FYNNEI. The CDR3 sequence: CASSRDTAFEQYF. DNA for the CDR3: TGTGCCAGCAGCCGGGACACCGCTTTCGAGCAGTACTTC.

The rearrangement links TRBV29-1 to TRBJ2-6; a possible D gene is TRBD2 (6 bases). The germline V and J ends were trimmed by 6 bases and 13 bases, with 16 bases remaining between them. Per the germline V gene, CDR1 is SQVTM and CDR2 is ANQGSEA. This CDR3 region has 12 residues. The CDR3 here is CSVWDSGRVLTF. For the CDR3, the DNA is TGCAGCGTCTGGGACTCGGGACGAGTCCTGACTTTC.

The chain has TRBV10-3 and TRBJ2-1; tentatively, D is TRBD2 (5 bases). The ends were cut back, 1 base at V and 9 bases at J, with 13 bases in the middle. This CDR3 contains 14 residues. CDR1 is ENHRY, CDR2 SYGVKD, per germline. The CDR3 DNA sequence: TGTGCCATCAGTGAGTTACTAGAATCTGGTGAGCAGTTCTTC. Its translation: CAISELLESGEQFF.

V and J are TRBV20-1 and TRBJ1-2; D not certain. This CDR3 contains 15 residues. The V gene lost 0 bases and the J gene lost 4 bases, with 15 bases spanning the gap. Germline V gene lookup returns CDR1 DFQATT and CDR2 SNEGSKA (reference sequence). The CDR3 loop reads CSARDLRRTGYGYTF. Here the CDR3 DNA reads TGCAGTGCTAGAGATTTGAGGAGGACGGGCTATGGCTACACCTTC.

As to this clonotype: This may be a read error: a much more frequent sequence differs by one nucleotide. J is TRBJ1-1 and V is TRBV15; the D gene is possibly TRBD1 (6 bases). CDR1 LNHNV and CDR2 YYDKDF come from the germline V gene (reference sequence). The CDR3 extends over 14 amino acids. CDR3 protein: CATSREQGNSEAFF. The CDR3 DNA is TGTGCCACCAGCAGAGAACAGGGTAACAGTGAAGCTTTCTTT. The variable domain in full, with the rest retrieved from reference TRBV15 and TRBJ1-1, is DAMVIQNPRYQVTQFGKPVTLSCSQTLNHNVMYWYQQKSSQAPKLLFHYYDKDFNNEADTPDNFQSRRPNTSFCFLDIRSPGLGDTAMYLCATSREQGNSEAFFGQGTRLTVV.

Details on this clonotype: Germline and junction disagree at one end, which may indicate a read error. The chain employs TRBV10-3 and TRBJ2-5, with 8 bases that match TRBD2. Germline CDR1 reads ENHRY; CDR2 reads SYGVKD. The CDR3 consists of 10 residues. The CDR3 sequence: CAISEGTSGF. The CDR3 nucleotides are TGTGCCATCAGTGAGGGAACTAGCGGATTC.

The chain's CDR3 is CASSLSPQTIYTEAFF. In nucleotides, the CDR3 is TGTGCCAGCAGCTTATCCCCACAGACAATCTACACTGAAGCTTTCTTT. The chain combines TRBV2 with TRBJ1-1; D is ambiguous. CDR1 is SNHLY, CDR2 FYNNEI, per germline. The CDR3 has 16 amino acids. Trimming took 6 bases from V and 3 from J, leaving 20 bases between them.